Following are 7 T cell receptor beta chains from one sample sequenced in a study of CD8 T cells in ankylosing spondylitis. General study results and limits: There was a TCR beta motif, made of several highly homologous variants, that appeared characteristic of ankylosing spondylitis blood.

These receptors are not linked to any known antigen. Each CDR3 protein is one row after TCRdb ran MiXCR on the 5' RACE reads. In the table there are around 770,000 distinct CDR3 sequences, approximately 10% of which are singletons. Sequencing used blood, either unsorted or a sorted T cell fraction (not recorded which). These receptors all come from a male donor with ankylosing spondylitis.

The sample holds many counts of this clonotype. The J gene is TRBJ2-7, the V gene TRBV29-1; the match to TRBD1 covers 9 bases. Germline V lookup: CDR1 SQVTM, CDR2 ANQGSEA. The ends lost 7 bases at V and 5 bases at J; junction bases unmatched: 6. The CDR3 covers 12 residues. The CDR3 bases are TGCAGCGCTGGACAGGGGCCCAACGAGCAGTACTTC. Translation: CSAGQGPNEQYF.

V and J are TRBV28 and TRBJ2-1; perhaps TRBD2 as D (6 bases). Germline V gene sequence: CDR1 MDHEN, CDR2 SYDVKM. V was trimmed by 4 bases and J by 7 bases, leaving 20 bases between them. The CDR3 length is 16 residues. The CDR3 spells CASSSWTGTYPNEQFF. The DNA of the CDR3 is TGTGCCAGCAGTTCCTGGACCGGGACTTACCCAAATGAGCAGTTCTTC.

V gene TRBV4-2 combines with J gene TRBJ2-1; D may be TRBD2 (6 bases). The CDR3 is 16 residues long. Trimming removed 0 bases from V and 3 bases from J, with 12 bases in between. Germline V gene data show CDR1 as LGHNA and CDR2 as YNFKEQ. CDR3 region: CASSQDRVSGYNEQFF. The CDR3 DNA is TGTGCCAGCAGCCAAGATCGGGTTAGCGGCTACAATGAGCAGTTCTTC.

The CDR3 region is CASSLAYRDEQYF. DNA for the CDR3: TGTGCCAGCAGCTTAGCGTACAGGGACGAGCAGTACTTC. The rearrangement links TRBV7-2 to TRBJ2-7, with D possibly TRBD1 on 6 matching bases. Trimming removed 0 bases at V and 5 bases at J, with 8 bases between. The germline CDR1 and CDR2 sequences are SGHTA and FQGNSA. The CDR3 contains 13 residues.

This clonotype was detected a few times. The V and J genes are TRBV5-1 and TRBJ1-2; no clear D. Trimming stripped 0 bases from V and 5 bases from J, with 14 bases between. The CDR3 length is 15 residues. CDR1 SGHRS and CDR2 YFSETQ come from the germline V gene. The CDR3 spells CASSLARTSRYGYTF. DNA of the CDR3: TGCGCCAGCAGCTTGGCCAGGACCTCGAGGTATGGCTACACCTTC.

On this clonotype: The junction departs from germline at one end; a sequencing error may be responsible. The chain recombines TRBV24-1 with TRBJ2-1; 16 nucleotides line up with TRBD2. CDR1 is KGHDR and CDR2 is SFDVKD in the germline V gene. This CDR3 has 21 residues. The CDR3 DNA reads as TGTGGCACCAGTTACCCTCGGGGACTAGCGGGAGGGAGTCGCTCCTACAATGAGCAGTTCTTC. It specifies CGTSYPRGLAGGSRSYNEQFF.

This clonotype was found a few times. CDR3 region: CASIPRGGGRTGELFF. The CDR3 DNA follows: TGTGCCAGCATCCCTAGAGGGGGGGGACGGACCGGGGAGCTGTTTTTT. The chain recombines TRBV7-2 with TRBJ2-2, with D perhaps TRBD2 (7 bases). Germline-derived CDR1 and CDR2 are SGHTA and FQGNSA. This CDR3 is built from 16 residues. With 7 bases removed from V and 5 bases from J, the gap between germline ends came to 20 bases.